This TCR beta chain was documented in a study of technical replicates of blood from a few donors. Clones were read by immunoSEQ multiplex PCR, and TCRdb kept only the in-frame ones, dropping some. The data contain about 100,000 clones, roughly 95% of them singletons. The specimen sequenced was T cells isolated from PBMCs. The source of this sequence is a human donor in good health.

As DNA, the CDR3 is TGTGCCAGTAGTAAGTGGAGGGCGGGAGGGCCGGGGGAGACCCAGTACTTC. Translation gives CASSKWRAGGPGETQYF. The chain is built from TRBV19 and TRBJ2-5; 9 positions agree with TRBD2. Germline CDR1 reads LNHDA; CDR2 reads SQIVND (reference sequence). Trimming cost V 4 bases and J 5 bases; bases outside gene matches: 14. The CDR3 runs 17 residues.